This T cell receptor (beta chain) was identified during a study of blood T cell repertoires in COVID-19. Study background: The United States, Italy and Spain provided the acute and convalescent COVID-19 samples. T cells, B-cell-depleted T cells, or PBMCs provided the cDNA or gDNA that served as material.

With V trimmed by 4 bases and J by 5 bases, 10 bases remained unmatched. The length of the CDR3 is 15 residues. The germline V gene encodes CDR1 MNHEY and CDR2 SVGEGT. Per the original methods: Using reference gene primer amplification, nucleated cell counts were estimated. The repertoire was sequenced with immunoSEQ multiplex PCR; TCRdb's copy has only in-frame clones and lacks some. V and J calls and clone size are copied from that table; D and trimming were computed from the DNA. The sample shows hundreds of thousands of clones, about 87% of them seen only once. Enrolled during active infection, Seattle patients were then followed longitudinally.

J is TRBJ2-5 and V is TRBV6-2 or TRBV6-3; TRBD2 aligns across 7 bases. Sequencing used peripheral blood. The clonotype originates from a woman in her 30s with COVID-19, enrolled during active disease. The CDR3 DNA sequence: TGTGCCAGCAGTTTCTTAAGGCCCGGGGGGGAGACCCAGTACTTC. Its translation: CASSFLRPGGETQYF.